The present T cell receptor (beta chain) was sequenced within a study of T-cell memory formation after mild COVID-19. Remarks on this clonotype: Antigen: not known.

TCRdb used MiXCR to reprocess the 5' RACE reads, holding one entry per CDR3 protein. This sample has roughly 340,000 distinct CDR3 sequences, with about 15% found just once. This CDR3 has 16 residues. Germline CDR1 reads SGDLS; CDR2 reads YYNGEE. V gave up 0 bases and J gave up 5 bases; unmatched junction bases: 5. Study observations and caveats: Day 15 to 85 contractors were CD4/CD8 balanced; later expanders leaned CD4+.

J is TRBJ2-3 and V is TRBV9, with 11 nucleotides matching TRBD2. The sequence was obtained from a young man who had mild COVID-19 (a few samples of this study predate the infection). Cell type and time point are not known. The source material was PBMCs or a T cell subset sorted from them (not recorded which). The CDR3 DNA follows: TGTGCCAGCAGCGTAGCTGTAGCGGGGGGGAGAGATACGCAGTATTTT. Its translation is CASSVAVAGGRDTQYF. The full variable domain, rest sourced from reference TRBV9 and TRBJ2-3, is DSGVTQTPKHLITATGQRVTLRCSPRSGDLSVYWYQQSLDQGLQFLIQYYNGEERAKGNILERFSAQQFPDLHSELNLSSLELGDSALYFCASSVAVAGGRDTQYFGPGTRLTVL.